This entry lists 12 T cell receptor beta chains sequenced from one sample in a study of T cell responses to AZD1222 COVID-19 vaccine. The table came from immunoSEQ multiplex PCR; TCRdb's copy has only in-frame clones and leaves some out. The sample shows 150,000 to 200,000 clones, about nine tenths of them seen only once. The material sequenced was peripheral blood, taken on day 0 of AZD1222 vaccination. These receptor sequences come from an adult in good health.

The rearrangement uses TRBV18 and TRBJ2-7, with D uncertain. The germline V gene has CDR1 KGHSH and CDR2 LQKENI. The V end lost 3 bases, the J end lost 5 bases, and 8 bases lay between the germline ends. This CDR3 has 12 residues. CDR3: CASSPKGDEQYF. CDR3 sequence (DNA): TGTGCCAGCTCACCCAAAGGCGACGAGCAGTACTTC.

This sequence joins TRBV6-5 and TRBJ2-5; no clear D. The CDR3 runs 12 residues. V dropped 8 bases and J dropped 5 bases, with 12 bases sitting between them. Germline V gives CDR1 MNHEY, CDR2 SVGAGI. In DNA form, the CDR3 reads TGTGCCAGCCTGAGCGACGGTGAGACCCAGTACTTC. Amino acid sequence: CASLSDGETQYF.

This clone has only one observation. The chain combines TRBV11-2 with TRBJ2-7, with 9 positions matching TRBD1. V dropped 5 bases and J dropped 3; count of bases not matched to a gene: 8. This CDR3 region has 15 residues. Germline V gives CDR1 SGHAT, CDR2 FQNNGV. The DNA for the CDR3 is TGTGCCAGCAGCACAATCCGGGACAGGGACTACGAGCAGTACTTC. Protein: CASSTIRDRDYEQYF.

The rearrangement links TRBV7-2 to TRBJ2-2; 9 positions agree with TRBD2. The junction had 4 bases not matched to a gene; V was cut back by 1 base and J by 4 bases. Germline V CDR1 and CDR2: SGHTA, FQGNSA. This CDR3 is 16 amino acids long. CDR3 sequence reads: CASSLGGTSSTGELFF. The CDR3 DNA reads as TGTGCCAGCAGCTTAGGGGGGACTAGCAGCACCGGGGAGCTGTTTTTT.

The rearrangement joins TRBV10-3 to TRBJ2-2; D might be TRBD1 or TRBD2, each matching 5 bases. CDR1 and CDR2 from the germline V gene are ENHRY and SYGVKD. The length of the CDR3 is 15 residues. V was clipped by 10 bases and J by 5 bases, with 20 bases between them. The CDR3 loop reads CATHIGTEATGELFF. CDR3 nucleotide sequence: TGTGCCACCCATATAGGGACGGAGGCTACCGGGGAGCTGTTTTTT.

The chain carries TRBV6-5 and TRBJ1-1; TRBD1 matches 7 bases. This CDR3 comprises 14 residues. Germline CDR1 and CDR2: MNHEY and SVGAGI. The V and J ends lost 7 bases and 1 base, in that order; junction bases with no gene match: 6. The CDR3 loop reads CASIKGAGNTEAFF. DNA of the CDR3: TGTGCCAGCATTAAGGGGGCCGGGAACACTGAAGCTTTCTTT.

This chain uses TRBV4-3 with TRBJ1-2; a weak D match, TRBD1 (5 bases). Germline loops: CDR1 LGHNA, CDR2 YSLEER. CDR3 length equals 16 residues. Trimming removed 0 bases from V and 6 bases from J, with 17 bases in between. The CDR3 sequence is CASSQDHRGRDHGYTF. CDR3 nucleotides: TGCGCCAGCAGCCAAGATCATCGGGGGAGGGACCATGGCTACACCTTC.

The genes are TRBV12-3 or TRBV12-4 and TRBJ1-6, with D possibly TRBD1 on 5 matching bases. The CDR3 is 12 amino acids. With 10 bases removed from V and 8 bases from J, the gap between germline ends came to 12 bases. The CDR3 is CATGRAHSPLHF. The DNA of the CDR3 is TGTGCCACTGGCAGGGCGCATTCACCCCTCCACTTT.

In its sample, this clone was seen once. The chain has TRBV19 and TRBJ2-1, with D unclear. CDR1 is LNHDA and CDR2 is SQIVND in the germline V gene (reference sequence). The V end was cut by 2 bases, the J end by 7 bases, with 6 bases between. The CDR3 spans 12 residues. The CDR3 reads CASSINANEQFF. CDR3 in DNA: TGTGCCAGTAGTATAAACGCGAATGAGCAGTTCTTC.

The chain links TRBV3-1 (or the pseudogene TRBV3-2) to TRBJ1-6; 10 bases are shared with TRBD1. V lost 4 bases, J lost 0 bases, and 9 bases stayed unmatched. Germline CDR1 reads LGHDT; CDR2 reads YNNKEL (reference sequence). CDR3 length: 19 residues. In nucleotides, the CDR3 is TGTGCCAGCAGCCTCCGGACAGGGGGTTCTAGCTCCTATAATTCACCCCTCCACTTT. As protein: CASSLRTGGSSSYNSPLHF.

This clone was observed once. The chain employs TRBV7-2 and TRBJ1-1; 7 nucleotides align to TRBD1. After removal of 3 bases from V and 0 bases from J, the junction contained 7 bases not matched to a gene. The CDR3 is 16 residues long. Germline V gives CDR1 SGHTA, CDR2 FQGNSA. The CDR3 nucleotides read TGTGCCAGCAGCTTCGGAGGGGGCACCGTGAACACTGAAGCTTTCTTT. Translation: CASSFGGGTVNTEAFF. Filled out from reference TRBV7-2 and TRBJ1-1, the complete variable domain reads GAGVSQSPSNKVTEKGKDVELRCDPISGHTALYWYRQSLGQGLEFLIYFQGNSAPDKSGLPSDRFSAERTGGSVSTLTIQRTQQEDSAVYLCASSFGGGTVNTEAFFGQGTRLTVV.

The chain combines TRBV6-6 with TRBJ1-3; 8 bases are shared with TRBD1. CDR3 length: 15 residues. V lost 7 bases and J lost 4; bases outside the gene matches: 9. CDR1 and CDR2 (germline): MNHNY, SVGAGI (reference sequence). The CDR3 loop is CASKDGGQAGNTIYF. DNA of the CDR3: TGTGCCAGCAAGGACGGGGGACAGGCGGGAAACACCATATATTTT.